The rows below give T cell receptor beta chains drawn from one sample of a study of blood T cell repertoires in COVID-19. The table came from immunoSEQ multiplex PCR; TCRdb's copy has only in-frame clones and leaves some out. Here the sample spans 140,000 or so clones, 75% to 90% being singletons. Material: peripheral blood. The receptors come from a woman older than 75 with acute or convalescent COVID-19. CDR3s include the opening cysteine and the closing phenylalanine or tryptophan. Each record gives: D gene, clone size, V gene, J gene, CDR3 protein, CDR3 DNA. D genes are given only for firm matches. Not every row has a clone size; where given, it reads once, few, many or a size class.

.	.	TRBV7-6	TRBJ1-2	CASSPLAGTDYGYTF	TGTGCCAGCAGCCCTCTAGCCGGGACTGACTATGGCTACACCTTC
.	.	TRBV19	TRBJ1-2	CASSTEEGSGYGYTF	TGTGCCAGTAGTACCGAGGAGGGTTCGGGCTATGGCTACACCTTC
.	.	TRBV10-3	TRBJ1-4	CATTGGPNEKLFF	TGTGCCACCACAGGCGGACCAAATGAAAAACTGTTTTTT
.	.	TRBV6-1	TRBJ2-5	CASSDTSAGWETQYF	TGTGCCAGCAGTGATACGTCGGCGGGGTGGGAGACCCAGTACTTC
.	.	TRBV30	TRBJ1-5	CAWSVDESNQPQHF	TGTGCCTGGAGTGTAGATGAGAGCAATCAGCCCCAGCATTTT
.	.	TRBV7-8	TRBJ1-2	CASSLALGGKGYGYTF	TGTGCCAGCAGCTTAGCGCTTGGCGGAAAAGGATATGGCTACACCTTC
TRBD1	.	TRBV29-1	TRBJ1-2	CSVEDIGTGFGYTF	TGCAGCGTTGAAGACATCGGGACAGGGTTTGGCTACACCTTC
.	.	TRBV2	TRBJ2-7	CASKQGYEQYF	TGTGCCAGCAAGCAGGGATACGAGCAGTACTTC
.	.	TRBV5-8	TRBJ1-2	CASIQARSYGYTF	TGTGCCAGCATCCAGGCCCGTTCCTATGGCTACACCTTC
.	.	TRBV19	TRBJ1-4	CASSMRWTATNEKLFF	TGTGCCAGTAGTATGAGGTGGACAGCGACTAATGAAAAACTGTTTTTT
.	.	TRBV3-1/TRBV3-2	TRBJ2-1	CASSPSTYNEQFF	TGTGCCAGCAGCCCATCCACTTACAATGAGCAGTTCTTC
.	.	TRBV5-1	TRBJ1-1	CASSPSTATEAFF	TGCGCCAGCAGCCCCAGTACCGCCACTGAAGCTTTCTTT
.	.	TRBV5-1	TRBJ1-1	CASSLGTATNTEAFF	TGCGCCAGCAGCTTGGGTACAGCAACGAACACTGAAGCTTTCTTT
TRBD2	.	TRBV5-1	TRBJ2-1	CASRSIAGEKGEQFF	TGCGCCAGCAGAAGTATAGCGGGGGAGAAGGGTGAGCAGTTCTTC
TRBD2	.	TRBV2	TRBJ2-7	CASILGLAVYEQYF	TGTGCCAGCATCTTGGGCCTAGCGGTCTACGAGCAGTACTTC
.	.	TRBV25-1	TRBJ1-4	CASSRGASSTNEKLFF	TGTGCCAGCAGTCGGGGGGCAAGTTCAACTAATGAAAAACTGTTTTTT
TRBD2	.	TRBV5-1	TRBJ2-1	CASSGTSGSIEQFF	TGCGCCAGCAGCGGGACTAGCGGGTCAATTGAGCAGTTCTTC
TRBD2	.	TRBV12-5	TRBJ2-1	CASGPGLAEAAEQFF	TGTGCTAGTGGTCCCGGACTAGCGGAAGCGGCTGAGCAGTTCTTC
.	.	TRBV7-8	TRBJ2-2	CASAWGVAGELFF	TGTGCCAGCGCATGGGGGGTGGCCGGGGAGCTGTTTTTT
.	.	TRBV6-1	TRBJ1-5	CASSEARPGVRNQPQHF	TGTGCCAGCAGTGAAGCTCGACCAGGGGTACGCAATCAGCCCCAGCATTTT
.	.	TRBV18	TRBJ1-5	CASSLSGLDQPQHF	TGTGCCAGCTCACTGTCAGGACTCGATCAGCCCCAGCATTTT
.	.	TRBV21-1	TRBJ1-2	CASSKVSTGNPNYGYTF	TGTGCCAGCAGCAAAGTATCGACAGGGAACCCTAACTATGGCTACACCTTC
TRBD1	.	TRBV30	TRBJ1-1	CAWSPPGQRTEAFF	TGTGCCTGGAGCCCACCGGGACAGAGAACTGAAGCTTTCTTT
TRBD1	.	TRBV6-2/TRBV6-3	TRBJ1-1	CASSSRDRVAFF	TGTGCCAGCAGCAGCCGGGACAGGGTTGCTTTCTTT
.	.	TRBV29-1	TRBJ2-5	CSVDRGQETQYF	TGCAGCGTTGATAGGGGGCAAGAGACCCAGTACTTC
TRBD1	.	TRBV7-8	TRBJ1-2	CASSPRQGPNYGYTF	TGTGCCAGCAGCCCTCGACAGGGCCCTAACTATGGCTACACCTTC
TRBD1	.	TRBV6-5	TRBJ1-2	CASSPRQGNYGYTF	TGTGCCAGCAGTCCGCGACAGGGGAACTATGGCTACACCTTC
.	.	TRBV5-4	TRBJ1-2	CASSFDNTNYGYTF	TGTGCCAGCAGCTTCGACAATACTAACTATGGCTACACCTTC
.	.	TRBV7-8	TRBJ1-4	CASNLGSRVANEKLFF	TGTGCCAGCAACTTAGGGTCGAGGGTTGCTAATGAAAAACTGTTTTTT
.	.	TRBV9	TRBJ1-6	CASSAPGNSPLHF	TGTGCCAGCAGCGCGCCGGGGAATTCACCCCTCCACTTT
TRBD2	.	TRBV5-1	TRBJ2-4	CASSLTGGPGNIQYF	TGCGCCAGCAGCTTAACGGGGGGGCCAGGAAACATTCAGTACTTC
.	.	TRBV7-9	TRBJ2-5	CASSLRTIRANGETQYF	TGTGCCAGCAGCCTCAGGACTATCAGGGCCAACGGGGAGACCCAGTACTTC
TRBD1	.	TRBV29-1	TRBJ2-5	CSVPTGPLQETQYF	TGCAGCGTTCCGACAGGGCCTCTCCAAGAGACCCAGTACTTC
.	.	TRBV7-8	TRBJ1-1	CASSSSRASGTEAFF	TGTGCCAGCAGCTCGTCCAGGGCGAGTGGCACTGAAGCTTTCTTT
.	.	TRBV29-1	TRBJ2-5	CSGSGGQETQYF	TGCAGCGGTTCAGGGGGGCAAGAGACCCAGTACTTC
TRBD1	.	TRBV28	TRBJ1-1	CASSAEGQPAFF	TGTGCCAGCAGTGCGGAGGGACAGCCAGCTTTCTTT
TRBD1	.	TRBV2	TRBJ2-7	CASSSDRDFYEQYF	TGTGCCAGCAGTTCGGACAGGGACTTCTACGAGCAGTACTTC
.	.	TRBV27	TRBJ2-3	CASSFTSSTDTQYF	TGTGCCAGCAGTTTTACTAGTAGCACAGATACGCAGTATTTT
.	once	TRBV28	TRBJ1-2	CASSTREGYGYTF	TGTGCCAGCAGTACCAGGGAGGGCTATGGCTACACCTTC
TRBD1	once	TRBV19	TRBJ1-2	CASSLDRDYGYTF	TGTGCCAGTAGCCTTGACAGGGACTATGGCTACACCTTC
.	.	TRBV19	TRBJ1-1	CASNRDTNTEAFF	TGTGCCAGTAATCGGGACACGAACACTGAAGCTTTCTTT
.	.	TRBV11-3	TRBJ2-1	CASSADSYNEQFF	TGTGCCAGCAGCGCGGACAGTTACAATGAGCAGTTCTTC
.	.	TRBV5-1	TRBJ1-1	CASSISGLTEAFF	TGCGCCAGCAGCATCTCGGGGTTAACTGAAGCTTTCTTT
.	.	TRBV3-1/TRBV3-2	TRBJ2-3	CASSQGPPTDTQYF	TGTGCCAGCAGCCAGGGCCCCCCCACGGATACGCAGTATTTT
.	.	TRBV5-1	TRBJ2-6	CASSLSGANVLTF	TGCGCCAGCAGCCTATCTGGGGCCAACGTCCTGACTTTC
.	.	TRBV21-1	TRBJ1-1	CASSGSNRGCTEAFF	TGTGCCAGCAGCGGAAGTAACAGGGGTTGTACTGAAGCTTTCTTT
.	once	TRBV7-2	TRBJ1-5	CASSLGQYNQAQHF	TGTGCCAGCAGCTTAGGACAGTATAATCAGGCCCAGCATTTT
TRBD1	.	TRBV9	TRBJ1-3	CASSVGQGVAGNTIYF	TGTGCCAGCAGCGTAGGTCAGGGGGTTGCTGGAAACACCATATATTTT
TRBD2	.	TRBV9	TRBJ2-5	CASSASSGGGGETQYF	TGTGCCAGCAGCGCGTCTAGCGGGGGGGGCGGTGAGACCCAGTACTTC
TRBD1	.	TRBV6-5	TRBJ2-4	CASSYGQGVAKNIQYF	TGTGCCAGCAGTTACGGACAGGGGGTGGCCAAAAACATTCAGTACTTC
TRBD1	once	TRBV2	TRBJ1-5	CASQTGVLGQPQHF	TGTGCCAGCCAGACAGGGGTGCTCGGTCAGCCCCAGCATTTT
TRBD2	once	TRBV11-1	TRBJ2-1	CASSLGLAVSYNEQFF	TGTGCCAGCAGCTTAGGGCTAGCGGTCTCCTACAATGAGCAGTTCTTC
.	.	TRBV6-1	TRBJ1-1	CASSEPRGGNTEAFF	TGTGCCAGCAGTGAACCCAGGGGCGGGAACACTGAAGCTTTCTTT
TRBD2	.	TRBV7-2	TRBJ2-1	CASSPLAGVYNEQFF	TGTGCCAGCAGTCCGCTAGCGGGCGTCTACAATGAGCAGTTCTTC
TRBD1	.	TRBV19	TRBJ1-2	CASNRGLPAGYTF	TGTGCCAGCAACAGGGGGCTACCGGCTGGCTACACCTTC
TRBD2	.	TRBV5-1	TRBJ2-5	CASSWGGPNQETQYF	TGCGCCAGCAGCTGGGGGGGACCGAACCAAGAGACCCAGTACTTC
.	.	TRBV21-1	TRBJ1-2	CASSPTGGGYGYTF	TGTGCCAGCAGCCCCACAGGGGGCGGCTATGGCTACACCTTC